These 26 T cell receptor beta chains were sequenced from one sample in a study of shared clonotypes between healthy human individuals. Sequencing used immunoSEQ multiplex PCR; TCRdb keeps in-frame clones, though not all of them. The sample has hundreds of thousands of clones; about 73% are singletons. Sequencing was done on a sample of memory CD4+ T cells sorted from blood. Subset in this sample: CD45RA-negative fraction. These receptors all come from a young man in good health.

The chain combines TRBV9 with TRBJ2-7; possibly TRBD1 for D (5 bases). The CDR3 extends over 14 amino acids. CDR1 SGDLS and CDR2 YYNGEE come from the germline V gene. Trimming pared 1 base from V and 8 bases from J, leaving 16 bases between. For the CDR3, the DNA is TGTGCCAGCAGCGTATCCGGGCTCCAGGGCAAGCAGTACTTC. Its protein product is CASSVSGLQGKQYF.

This clone was recorded a few times. This chain connects TRBV7-6 to TRBJ1-1; a possible D gene is TRBD1 (5 bases). V was cut by 1 base and J by 8 bases, with 8 bases left in between. Per the germline V gene, CDR1 is SGHVS and CDR2 is FNYEAQ. This CDR3 comprises 12 residues. CDR3 sequence (DNA): TGTGCCAGCAGCTTAGAGGGGTCCGAAGCTTTCTTT. It translates to CASSLEGSEAFF.

The rearrangement links TRBV6-6 to TRBJ2-7; a possible D gene is TRBD1 (6 bases). The V end was cut by 5 bases, the J end by 6 bases, with 11 bases between. The CDR3 covers 12 residues. CDR1 and CDR2 (germline): MNHNY, SVGAGI (reference sequence). CDR3 region: CASSHRESEQYF. As DNA, the CDR3 is TGTGCCAGCAGTCACAGGGAAAGCGAGCAGTACTTC.

V and J are TRBV15 and TRBJ1-2; D remains ambiguous. The CDR3 consists of 13 residues. Trimming removed 0 bases from V and 8 bases from J, with 10 bases in between. Germline loops: CDR1 LNHNV, CDR2 YYDKDF (reference sequence). In DNA, the CDR3 is TGTGCCACCAGCAGAGATTTATTGGGCGGCTACACCTTC. It specifies CATSRDLLGGYTF.

V gene TRBV9 combines with J gene TRBJ1-6; TRBD1 is a possible D gene (6 bases). Deletions cut 0 bases from V and 12 bases from J, with 19 bases between. The CDR3 runs to 16 residues. Germline V CDR1 and CDR2: SGDLS, YYNGEE. CDR3 in DNA: TGTGCCAGCAGCGTAGGGACCGGGACATTAAGTAGACCCCTCCACTTT. Its translation: CASSVGTGTLSRPLHF.

This chain uses TRBV28 with TRBJ1-1; D is unclear. The length of the CDR3 is 15 residues. V dropped 1 base and J dropped 5 bases, with 14 bases sitting between them. Germline V gene lookup returns CDR1 MDHEN and CDR2 SYDVKM. The CDR3 protein is CASSLFGSGRTEAFF. CDR3 DNA: TGTGCCAGCAGTTTATTTGGTTCGGGTAGGACTGAAGCTTTCTTT.

The V and J genes are TRBV6-1 and TRBJ1-2; perhaps TRBD1 as D (5 bases). CDR3 size: 13 residues. The V end lost 4 bases, the J end lost 8 bases, and 14 bases lay between the germline ends. Germline CDR1 is MNHNS and CDR2 is SASEGT. The chain's CDR3 is CASSVEGRGGYTF. The CDR3, as DNA: TGTGCCAGCAGTGTCGAGGGGAGGGGCGGCTACACCTTC.

V gene TRBV29-1 combines with J gene TRBJ2-4; the D gene is possibly TRBD1 (7 bases). The CDR3 length is 14 residues. Germline CDR1 and CDR2: SQVTM and ANQGSEA. Trimming left V 1 base short and J 13 bases short, with 20 bases between. CDR3 nucleotide sequence: TGCAGCGTTGAAGGTGGAGGGGGCGCGGTATCGCAGTACTTC. Its protein product is CSVEGGGGAVSQYF.

This clone was recorded a few times. The J gene is TRBJ1-2, the V gene TRBV27, with D tentatively TRBD1 (5 bases). The germline V and J ends were trimmed by 5 bases and 4 bases, with 17 bases remaining between them. The CDR3 is 15 residues long. The V gene's germline CDR1 is MNHEY and CDR2 SMNVEV (reference sequence). The CDR3 sequence is CASSPLGTATYGYTF. In DNA form, the CDR3 reads TGTGCCAGCAGTCCCCTCGGGACTGCTACCTATGGCTACACCTTC.

Many counts were recorded for this clone. This chain links TRBV27 with TRBJ2-7, with D perhaps TRBD1 (8 bases). The CDR3 covers 12 residues. The V gene's germline CDR1 is MNHEY and CDR2 SMNVEV (reference sequence). V lost 8 bases, J lost 9 bases, and 17 bases lay in between. CDR3 sequence reads: CASGHRGGWQYF. In nucleotides, the CDR3 is TGTGCCAGCGGACACAGGGGGGGTTGGCAGTACTTC.

The V gene is TRBV28, the J gene TRBJ1-4; 10 bases map to TRBD1. Trimming removed 5 bases from V and 3 bases from J; junction bases left unmatched: 0. Germline CDR1 and CDR2: MDHEN and SYDVKM. This CDR3 comprises 14 residues. The CDR3 DNA is TGTGCCAGCAGTGGGACAGGGGCTAATGAAAAACTGTTTTTT. Protein product: CASSGTGANEKLFF.

This chain links TRBV2 with TRBJ1-5; D is possibly TRBD1 (6 bases). The CDR3 is 15 amino acids. Germline CDR1 is SNHLY and CDR2 is FYNNEI. Trimming left V 10 bases short and J 0 bases short, with 16 bases between. CDR3 loop: CATKQGGNSNQPQHF. CDR3 DNA sequence: TGTGCCACCAAACAGGGTGGGAATAGCAATCAGCCCCAGCATTTT.

This rearrangement joins TRBV11-1 to TRBJ2-7; 9 nucleotides match TRBD1. The CDR3 runs 15 residues. V shed 1 base and J 5 bases; nucleotides not matched to a gene: 6. Germline V gene data show CDR1 as SGHAT and CDR2 as FQDESV (reference sequence). The CDR3 DNA reads TGTGCCAGCAGCTTAGAGGAGCGACAGGGGGACGAGCAGTACTTC. Its translation: CASSLEERQGDEQYF.

The chain combines TRBV2 with TRBJ2-5; 8 bases match TRBD2. Germline loops: CDR1 SNHLY, CDR2 FYNNEI. The CDR3 length is 14 residues. J was trimmed by 3 bases and V by 7 bases; bases with no gene match: 7. In DNA form, the CDR3 reads TGTGCCAGCATGTCGGGGGGGCTAGAAGAGACCCAGTACTTC. Translating it yields CASMSGGLEETQYF.

This clone was detected only a few times. This rearrangement joins TRBV19 to TRBJ1-2; no clear D gene. Trimming pared 3 bases from V and 0 bases from J, leaving 5 bases between. The germline CDR1 and CDR2 sequences are LNHDA and SQIVND (reference sequence). The CDR3 spans 13 residues. The DNA of the CDR3 is TGTGCCAGTAGTATCAGTTCTAACTATGGCTACACCTTC. This codes for CASSISSNYGYTF.

The V and J genes are TRBV5-1 and TRBJ1-5; D may be TRBD1 (6 bases). V was cut by 0 bases and J by 5 bases, with 9 bases left in between. The CDR3 extends over 14 amino acids. Germline V gene lookup returns CDR1 SGHRS and CDR2 YFSETQ. CDR3 loop: CASSLGDTDQPQHF. DNA of the CDR3: TGCGCCAGCAGCTTGGGGGACACAGATCAGCCCCAGCATTTT.

This clone occurred many times. The chain couples TRBV4-1 to TRBJ2-7; D not resolved. Germline V gene sequence: CDR1 MGHRA, CDR2 YSYEKL. CDR3 length: 15 amino acids. Trimming removed 0 bases at V and 0 bases at J, with 9 bases between. CDR3 amino acids: CASSQELMSSYEQYF. In DNA form, the CDR3 reads TGCGCCAGCAGCCAAGAATTAATGAGCTCCTACGAGCAGTACTTC.

V gene TRBV30 combines with J gene TRBJ1-3; D may be TRBD1 (6 bases). V was trimmed by 3 bases and J by 0 bases, leaving 12 bases between them. The CDR3 is 15 amino acids. Germline V lookup: CDR1 GTSNPN, CDR2 SVGIG (reference sequence). The chain's CDR3 is CAWRGDIDSGNTIYF. DNA of the CDR3: TGTGCCTGGAGGGGGGACATTGACTCTGGAAACACCATATATTTT.

This chain joins TRBV5-4 and TRBJ1-1; 9 bases are a match to TRBD1. CDR1 and CDR2 (germline): SGHNT, YYREEE (reference sequence). The CDR3 is made up of 15 amino acids. Unmatched junction bases numbered 8, after V lost 4 bases and J lost 4 bases. CDR3 DNA sequence: TGTGCCAGCAGCCCCGTAGGACAGGGGAGCACTGAAGCTTTCTTT. Its translation is CASSPVGQGSTEAFF. The entire variable domain, with the rest obtained from reference TRBV5-4 and TRBJ1-1, is as follows: ETGVTQSPTHLIKTRGQQVTLRCSSQSGHNTVSWYQQALGQGPQFIFQYYREEENGRGNFPPRFSGLQFPNYSSELNVNALELDDSALYLCASSPVGQGSTEAFFGQGTRLTVV.

The V gene is TRBV28, the J gene TRBJ1-2, with unresolved D. Germline V CDR1 and CDR2: MDHEN, SYDVKM. This CDR3 is built from 11 residues. Trimming pared 5 bases from V and 5 bases from J, leaving 6 bases between. The CDR3 DNA sequence: TGTGCCAGCAGTCTCGAGTATGGCTACACCTTC. Translation gives CASSLEYGYTF.

Notes on this clone: This same CDR3 is encoded by further DNA sequences in the sample. The chain uses TRBV5-5 and TRBJ2-5; D not resolved. Germline loops: CDR1 SGHKS, CDR2 YYEKEE (reference sequence). Trimming removed 2 bases from V and 1 base from J, with 6 bases in between. The CDR3 contains 13 residues. For the CDR3, the DNA is TGTGCCAGCAGCTTTGGTAGCCAAGAGACCCAGTACTTC. It translates to CASSFGSQETQYF.

DNA of the CDR3: TGTGCCAGCAGCCCCGCGGGGACAAGGGGCAACGAGCAGTACTTC. Encoded protein: CASSPAGTRGNEQYF. This chain connects TRBV7-2 to TRBJ2-7, with D possibly being TRBD1 or TRBD2 (6 bases each). Trimming cost V 5 bases and J 5 bases, with 19 bases left between them. From germline, CDR1 is SGHTA and CDR2 FQGNSA. The CDR3 runs to 15 residues. Full variable domain (missing parts from reference TRBV7-2 and TRBJ2-7): GAGVSQSPSNKVTEKGKDVELRCDPISGHTALYWYRQSLGQGLEFLIYFQGNSAPDKSGLPSDRFSAERTGGSVSTLTIQRTQQEDSAVYLCASSPAGTRGNEQYFGPGTRLTVT.

This clone was detected a few times. The chain carries TRBV11-2 and TRBJ2-3; perhaps TRBD1 as D (5 bases). CDR3 length: 15 amino acids. V was pared by 5 bases and J by 4 bases, with 16 bases between. In germline, CDR1 is SGHAT, CDR2 FQNNGV. The CDR3, as DNA: TGTGCCAGCAGCCTCGGACCCATGGGGCCAGATACGCAGTATTTT. Amino acid sequence: CASSLGPMGPDTQYF.

This clone has ten or more counts. The chain links TRBV6-5 to TRBJ2-6, with 7 bases matching TRBD1. V dropped 9 bases and J dropped 5; count of bases not matched to a gene: 7. Germline lookup yields CDR1 MNHEY and CDR2 SVGAGI. CDR3 length: 14 amino acids. The CDR3 sequence: CASTTRGRANVLTF. The CDR3 DNA follows: TGTGCCAGTACAACCAGGGGGAGGGCCAACGTCCTGACTTTC.

The genes are TRBV18 and TRBJ1-5; the match to TRBD1 covers 7 bases. The length of the CDR3 is 14 residues. The V segment lost 3 bases and the J segment 5 bases; nucleotides outside the gene matches: 4. Germline V lookup: CDR1 KGHSH, CDR2 LQKENI. CDR3 DNA sequence: TGTGCCAGCTCACCCCGACAGGGAGATCAGCCCCAGCATTTT. Translated: CASSPRQGDQPQHF.

The chain uses TRBV23-1 and TRBJ1-4; D is undetermined. TRBV23-1 is identified as an open reading frame with a role that is uncertain. The CDR3 consists of 14 residues. V gave up 3 bases and J gave up 5 bases, with 10 bases separating them. The CDR3 DNA follows: TGCGCCAGCAGTCACGAGTCCCCAAATGAAAAACTGTTTTTT. Translation gives CASSHESPNEKLFF.